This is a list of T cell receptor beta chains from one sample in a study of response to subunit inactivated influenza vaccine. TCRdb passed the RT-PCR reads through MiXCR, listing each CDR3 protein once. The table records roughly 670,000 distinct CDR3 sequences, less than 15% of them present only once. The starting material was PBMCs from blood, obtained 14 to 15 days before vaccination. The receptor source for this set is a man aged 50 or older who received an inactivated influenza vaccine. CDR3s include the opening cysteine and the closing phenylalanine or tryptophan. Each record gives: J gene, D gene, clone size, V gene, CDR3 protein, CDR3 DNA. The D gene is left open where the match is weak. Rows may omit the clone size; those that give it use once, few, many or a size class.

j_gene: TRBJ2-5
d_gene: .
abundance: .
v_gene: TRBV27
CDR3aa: CASSPGIHGAQYF
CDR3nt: TGTGCCAGCAGCCCCGGGATTCACGGGGCCCAGTACTTC

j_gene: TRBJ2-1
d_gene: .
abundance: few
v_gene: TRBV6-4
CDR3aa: CASSDFSYNEQFF
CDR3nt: TGTGCCAGCAGTGACTTCTCGTACAATGAGCAGTTCTTC

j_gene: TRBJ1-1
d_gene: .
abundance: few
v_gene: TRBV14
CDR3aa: CASSQVGFAAFF
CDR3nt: TGTGCCAGCAGCCAAGTGGGCTTCGCAGCTTTCTTT

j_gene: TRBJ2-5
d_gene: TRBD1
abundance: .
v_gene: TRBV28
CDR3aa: CASSLPPGQGLETQYF
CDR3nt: TGTGCCAGCAGCCTGCCACCGGGACAGGGATTGGAGACCCAGTACTTC

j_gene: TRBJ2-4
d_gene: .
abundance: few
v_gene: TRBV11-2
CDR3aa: CASSPLFKGQQYF
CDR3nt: TGTGCCAGCAGCCCCCTGTTTAAGGGACAACAGTACTTC

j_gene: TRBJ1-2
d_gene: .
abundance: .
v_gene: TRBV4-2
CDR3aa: CASSQVPEERYTF
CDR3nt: TGTGCCAGCAGCCAAGTGCCTGAGGAGCGCTACACCTTC

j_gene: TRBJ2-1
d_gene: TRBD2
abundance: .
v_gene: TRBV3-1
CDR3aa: CASSRSGGAINEQFF
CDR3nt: TGTGCCAGCAGCCGAAGCGGGGGGGCGATCAATGAGCAGTTCTTC

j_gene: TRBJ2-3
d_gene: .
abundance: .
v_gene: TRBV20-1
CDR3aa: CSTRRGSTDTQYF
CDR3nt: TGCAGTACGCGGAGGGGTAGCACAGATACGCAGTATTTT

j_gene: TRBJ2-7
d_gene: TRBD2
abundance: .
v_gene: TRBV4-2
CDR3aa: CASSQLSGGAREQYF
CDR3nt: TGTGCCAGCAGCCAACTTAGCGGGGGGGCTCGAGAGCAGTACTTC

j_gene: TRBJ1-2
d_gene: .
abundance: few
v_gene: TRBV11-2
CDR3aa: CASSLGVVANYGYTF
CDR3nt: TGTGCCAGCAGCTTAGGGGTCGTAGCTAACTATGGCTACACCTTC

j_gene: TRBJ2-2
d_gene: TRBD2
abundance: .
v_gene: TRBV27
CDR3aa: CASSPPGLAGGTGELFF
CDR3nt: TGTGCCAGCAGTCCGCCGGGACTAGCGGGGGGCACCGGGGAGCTGTTTTTT

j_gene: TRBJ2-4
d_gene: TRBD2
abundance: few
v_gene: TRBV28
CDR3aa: CASSLSLAGGSKNIQYF
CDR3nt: TGTGCCAGCAGTTTATCACTAGCGGGAGGTTCCAAAAACATTCAGTACTTC

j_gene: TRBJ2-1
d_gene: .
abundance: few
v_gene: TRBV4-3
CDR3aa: CASSQDLRGNNEQFF
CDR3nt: TGCGCCAGCAGCCAAGATCTACGAGGGAACAATGAGCAGTTCTTC

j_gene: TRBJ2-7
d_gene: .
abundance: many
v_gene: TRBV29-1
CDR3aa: CSVTDPYEQYF
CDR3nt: TGCAGCGTTACAGATCCCTACGAGCAGTACTTC

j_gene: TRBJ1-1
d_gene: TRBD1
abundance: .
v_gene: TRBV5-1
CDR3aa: CASSHGRGQLEAFF
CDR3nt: TGCGCCAGCAGCCATGGGCGGGGACAGCTGGAAGCTTTCTTT

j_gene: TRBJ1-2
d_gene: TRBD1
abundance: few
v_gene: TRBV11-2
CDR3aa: CASSKTGNYGYTF
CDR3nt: TGTGCCAGCAGCAAGACAGGGAACTATGGCTACACCTTC

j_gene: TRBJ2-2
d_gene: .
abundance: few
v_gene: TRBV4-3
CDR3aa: CASSQEAEVAGELFF
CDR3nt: TGCGCCAGCAGCCAAGAGGCAGAGGTGGCCGGGGAGCTGTTTTTT

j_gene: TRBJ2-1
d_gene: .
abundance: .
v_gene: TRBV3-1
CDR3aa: CASSQDRGPSSYNEQFF
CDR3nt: TGTGCCAGCAGCCAAGATAGAGGGCCGAGCTCCTACAATGAGCAGTTCTTC

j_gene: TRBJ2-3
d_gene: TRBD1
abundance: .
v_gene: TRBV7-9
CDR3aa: CASSADDRVTDTQYF
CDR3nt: TGTGCCAGCAGCGCCGACGACAGGGTCACAGATACGCAGTATTTT

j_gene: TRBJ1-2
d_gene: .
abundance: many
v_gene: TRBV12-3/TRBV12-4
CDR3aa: CASTQRRNYGYTF
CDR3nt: TGTGCCAGCACTCAACGGCGGAACTATGGCTACACCTTC

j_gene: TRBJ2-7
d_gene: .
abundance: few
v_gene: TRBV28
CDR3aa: CASSWRGEQYF
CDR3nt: TGTGCCAGCAGTTGGAGGGGCGAGCAGTACTTC

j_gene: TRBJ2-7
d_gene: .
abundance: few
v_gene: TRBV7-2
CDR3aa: CASSSASSYEQYF
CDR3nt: TGTGCCAGCAGCTCAGCGAGCTCCTACGAGCAGTACTTC

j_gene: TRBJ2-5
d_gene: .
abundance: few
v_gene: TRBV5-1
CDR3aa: CASSLGGREETQYF
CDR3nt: TGCGCCAGCAGCTTGGGGGGCAGGGAAGAGACCCAGTACTTC

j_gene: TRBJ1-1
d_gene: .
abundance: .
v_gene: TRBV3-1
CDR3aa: CASSRNPSRTANTEAFF
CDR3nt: TGTGCCAGCAGCCGAAACCCTAGTAGGACAGCCAACACTGAAGCTTTCTTT

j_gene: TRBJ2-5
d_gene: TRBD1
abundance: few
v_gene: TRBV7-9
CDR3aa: CASSSRDRQQETQYF
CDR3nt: TGTGCCAGCAGCTCCCGGGACAGACAACAAGAGACCCAGTACTTC

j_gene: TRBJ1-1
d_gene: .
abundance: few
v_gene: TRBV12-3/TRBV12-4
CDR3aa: CASSFRGTPEAFF
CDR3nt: TGTGCCAGCAGTTTCAGGGGAACACCTGAAGCTTTCTTT

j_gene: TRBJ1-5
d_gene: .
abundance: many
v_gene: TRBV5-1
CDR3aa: CASSLSGVSNQPQHF
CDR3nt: TGCGCCAGCAGCTTGTCAGGGGTGTCCAATCAGCCCCAGCATTTT

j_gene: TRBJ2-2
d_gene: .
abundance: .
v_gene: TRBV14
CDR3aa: CASSQDLGELFF
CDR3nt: TGTGCCAGCAGCCAAGATCTTGGGGAGCTGTTTTTT

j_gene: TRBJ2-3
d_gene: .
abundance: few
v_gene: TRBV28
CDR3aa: CASSRTGSDTDTQYF
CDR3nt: TGTGCCAGCAGTAGAACAGGTTCGGACACAGATACGCAGTATTTT

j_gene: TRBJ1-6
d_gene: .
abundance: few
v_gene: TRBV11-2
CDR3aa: CASSLHSLSPLHF
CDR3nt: TGTGCCAGCAGCTTACACAGCCTTTCACCCCTCCACTTT

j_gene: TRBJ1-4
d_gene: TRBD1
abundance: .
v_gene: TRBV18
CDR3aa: CASSPGTVTNEKLFF
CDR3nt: TGTGCCAGCTCACCCGGGACAGTAACTAATGAAAAACTGTTTTTT

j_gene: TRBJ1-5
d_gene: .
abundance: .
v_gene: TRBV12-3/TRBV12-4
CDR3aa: CASSPASGQPQHF
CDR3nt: TGTGCCAGCAGTCCAGCCTCAGGTCAGCCCCAGCATTTT

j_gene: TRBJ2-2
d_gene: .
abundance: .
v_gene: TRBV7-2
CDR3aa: CASSVNFRGTGELFF
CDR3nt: TGTGCCAGCAGCGTTAACTTCAGGGGCACCGGGGAGCTGTTTTTT

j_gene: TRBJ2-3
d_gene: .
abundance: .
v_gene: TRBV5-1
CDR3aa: CASSMDASSDTQYF
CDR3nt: TGCGCCAGCAGCATGGACGCGTCCTCCGATACGCAGTATTTT

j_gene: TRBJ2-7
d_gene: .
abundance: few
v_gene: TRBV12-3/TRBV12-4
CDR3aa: CASSLASQSSYEQYF
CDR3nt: TGTGCCAGCAGTTTAGCTTCACAGTCCTCCTACGAGCAGTACTTC

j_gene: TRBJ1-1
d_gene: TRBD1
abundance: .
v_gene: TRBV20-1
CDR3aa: CSARGTGGAVWAFF
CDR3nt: TGCAGTGCTAGAGGGACAGGGGGCGCGGTTTGGGCTTTCTTT

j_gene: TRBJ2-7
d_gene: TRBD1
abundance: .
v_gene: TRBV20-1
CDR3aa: CSATGQGGTGPYEQYF
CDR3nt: TGCAGTGCTACCGGACAGGGGGGAACTGGTCCGTACGAGCAGTACTTC

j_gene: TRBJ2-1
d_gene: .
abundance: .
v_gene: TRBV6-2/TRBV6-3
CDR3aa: CASSYWDNGDNEQFF
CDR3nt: TGTGCCAGCAGTTACTGGGACAATGGGGACAATGAGCAGTTCTTC

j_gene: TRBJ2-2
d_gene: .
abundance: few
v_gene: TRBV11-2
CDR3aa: CASSLFIGENTGELFF
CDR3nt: TGTGCCAGCAGCTTATTTATTGGCGAGAACACCGGGGAGCTGTTTTTT

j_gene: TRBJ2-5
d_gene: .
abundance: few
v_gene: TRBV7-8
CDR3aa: CASSSSPTGKETQYF
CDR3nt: TGTGCCAGCAGCTCGTCTCCGACCGGCAAAGAGACCCAGTACTTC

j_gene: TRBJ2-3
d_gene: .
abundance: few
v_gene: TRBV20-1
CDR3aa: CSALNYKETSTDTQYF
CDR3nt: TGCAGTGCTCTTAACTACAAGGAAACTAGCACAGATACGCAGTATTTT

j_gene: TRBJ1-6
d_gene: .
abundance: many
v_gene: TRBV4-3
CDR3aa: CASSRQGSYNSPLHF
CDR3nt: TGCGCCAGCAGCCGGCAGGGTTCCTATAATTCACCCCTCCACTTT

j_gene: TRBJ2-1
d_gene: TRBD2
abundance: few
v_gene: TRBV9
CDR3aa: CASSVGVGGGNEQFF
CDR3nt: TGTGCCAGCAGCGTAGGGGTCGGGGGGGGAAATGAGCAGTTCTTC

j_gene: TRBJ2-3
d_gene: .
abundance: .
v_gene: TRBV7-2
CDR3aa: CASRGPIPADTQYF
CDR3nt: TGTGCCAGCAGGGGACCTATCCCCGCAGATACGCAGTATTTT

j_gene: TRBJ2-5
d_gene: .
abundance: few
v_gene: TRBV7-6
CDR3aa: CASSPQGGETQYF
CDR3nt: TGTGCCAGCAGCCCTCAGGGAGGAGAGACCCAGTACTTC

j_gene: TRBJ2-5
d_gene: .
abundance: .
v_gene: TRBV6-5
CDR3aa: CASSYSRGALETQYF
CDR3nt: TGTGCCAGCAGTTACTCGAGGGGGGCCTTAGAGACCCAGTACTTC

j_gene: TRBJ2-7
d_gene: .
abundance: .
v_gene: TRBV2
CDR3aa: CASSEVNSPSHEQYF
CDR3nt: TGTGCCAGCAGTGAAGTAAATAGCCCGTCCCACGAGCAGTACTTC

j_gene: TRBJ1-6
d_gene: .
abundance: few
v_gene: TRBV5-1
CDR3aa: CASSLDGQMYNSPLHF
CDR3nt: TGCGCCAGCAGCTTGGACGGCCAAATGTATAATTCACCCCTCCACTTT

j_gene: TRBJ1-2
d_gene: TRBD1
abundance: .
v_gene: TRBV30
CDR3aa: CAWENRGEGGYTF
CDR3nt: TGTGCCTGGGAAAACAGGGGGGAAGGTGGCTACACCTTC

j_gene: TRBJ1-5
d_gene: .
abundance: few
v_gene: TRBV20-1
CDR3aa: CSARDPGRGQPQHF
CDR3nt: TGCAGTGCTAGAGATCCAGGTCGGGGGCAGCCCCAGCATTTT

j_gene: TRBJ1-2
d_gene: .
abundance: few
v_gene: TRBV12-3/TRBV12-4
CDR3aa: CASRGINYGYTF
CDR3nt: TGTGCCAGCAGGGGAATCAACTATGGCTACACCTTC

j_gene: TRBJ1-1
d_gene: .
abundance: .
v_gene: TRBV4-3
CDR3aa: CASSQDRRFTNTEAFF
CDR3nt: TGCGCCAGCAGCCAAGATAGACGGTTTACGAACACTGAAGCTTTCTTT

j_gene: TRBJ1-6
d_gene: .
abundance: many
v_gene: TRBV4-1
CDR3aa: CASSQRGHLRSEALHF
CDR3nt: TGCGCCAGCAGCCAACGGGGACACCTGCGATCGGAGGCCCTCCACTTT

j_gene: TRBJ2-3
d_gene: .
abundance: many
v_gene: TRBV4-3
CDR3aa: CASSPQRTDTQYF
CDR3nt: TGCGCCAGCAGCCCACAGAGGACAGATACGCAGTATTTT